This T cell receptor (beta chain) appears in the sequencing data of a study of cytomegalovirus exposure and HLA in healthy donors (dated by TCRdb to about 2017). Turning to the overall study: According to a later analysis, the roughly 120 validation repertoires were produced on the same platform as the 700 or so repertoires of the first cohort. The study was designed to test whether signatures of past pathogen exposure could be identified by cataloging public T cell receptors. In addition to the first cohort of 666 subjects, a separate validation cohort of 120 different subjects was used. The study combined high-throughput TCR immunosequencing, statistical association of individual TCRs with disease status, and machine learning to predict cytomegalovirus infection status. The research as a whole found: A few of the identified cytomegalovirus-associated TCR beta chains were confirmed in vitro to be specific for cytomegalovirus antigens. Cytomegalovirus status was reported to be diagnosed by the classifier with high specificity and sensitivity in both the original and validation cohorts. The study gave a list of about 150 TCR beta chains associated with cytomegalovirus. The validation cohort had no HLA typing available for a later analysis, so co-occurrence within that cohort was assessed over all 120 or so repertoires. According to the authors, the approach could potentially be generalized to other disease states and immunological phenotypes. Across donors, most TCR sequences were observed very rarely, whereas some public TCRs were present in many individuals. A later analysis found that TCRs clustered in the first cohort also tended to co-occur in the roughly 120 validation repertoires, with more than 90% of cluster scores above 0.

Remarks on this clone: Its antigen remains unidentified. No base quality values were provided; no much bigger clone lies one nucleotide off.

The library was made by the immunoSEQ multiplex PCR assay. As for the original processing: A statistical classification framework was built to diagnose cytomegalovirus status from the catalog of TCR beta chain sequences. Here the immuneACCESS table is served through TCRdb, limited to in-frame sequences with V and J called. Missing clones are a known gap in these copies; in checked studies unresolved V genes cover under half, and the rest lacks a known reason. That table supplies the V and J calls and clone size; D and trimming were determined from the DNA. The sample table lists about 250,000 clones, about 87% of them with a count of one. Approximately 2.5% of the sample is held by the ten biggest clonotypes. The donors belonged to the validation cohort of around 120 subjects, which was separate from the approximately 700-subject first cohort. Sequencing was carried out using PBMCs. The TCR sequence derives from a man aged 18 to 30 in good health and CMV-seronegative.

This receptor has the CDR3 CAISAGLEETQYF. In nucleotide form, the sequence is TGTGCCATCAGTGCGGGACTAGAAGAGACCCAGTACTTC. The rearranged segments are TRBV10-3 and TRBJ2-5; 8 bases in the junction line up with TRBD2. Via the germline V gene, CDR1 is ENHRY and CDR2 SYGVKD. The CDR3 runs 13 residues from the cysteine to the phenylalanine. This entry keeps only the CDR3 DNA: 39 bases, framed from base 1. Relative to germline, V is missing 4 bases and J is missing 3 bases, with 1 base of the junction outside any gene match.